The rows below give T cell receptor beta chains drawn from one sample of a study of control samples from healthy donors and cancer patients. Sequencing used immunoSEQ multiplex PCR; TCRdb keeps in-frame clones, though not all of them. The sample yields roughly 130,000 clones, around 93% seen once. Sequencing input: blood. The receptors shown here come from a man aged 18 to 30 in good health. The CDR3 runs from the conserved cysteine through the conserved F or W. Each record gives: clone size, J gene, D gene, V gene, CDR3 DNA, CDR3 protein. The D gene is left open where the match is weak. Size is stated for part of the rows, as once, few or many counts, or as a class when the clone is expanded.

abundance: .
j_gene: TRBJ1-2
d_gene: .
v_gene: TRBV18
CDR3nt: TGTGCCAGCTCACCACCCCGGGCCCATGGGTTGGATAGCTACACCTTC
CDR3aa: CASSPPRAHGLDSYTF

abundance: once
j_gene: TRBJ2-7
d_gene: TRBD1
v_gene: TRBV5-6
CDR3nt: TGTGCCAGTCGACCGGGACAGTCTCTTTACGAGCAGTACTTC
CDR3aa: CASRPGQSLYEQYF

abundance: .
j_gene: TRBJ1-1
d_gene: .
v_gene: TRBV19
CDR3nt: TGTGCCAGTAGTCCCCGTGACACTGAAGCTTTCTTT
CDR3aa: CASSPRDTEAFF

abundance: .
j_gene: TRBJ1-1
d_gene: TRBD1
v_gene: TRBV27
CDR3nt: TGTGCCAGCAGTTTATCGAGGGGGCACACTGAAGCTTTCTTT
CDR3aa: CASSLSRGHTEAFF

abundance: .
j_gene: TRBJ2-5
d_gene: .
v_gene: TRBV30
CDR3nt: TGTGCCTGGAGTGGGCTAGGTTGGTCAGAGACCCAGTACTTC
CDR3aa: CAWSGLGWSETQYF

abundance: .
j_gene: TRBJ2-6
d_gene: .
v_gene: TRBV11-3
CDR3nt: TGTGCCAGCAGCTTAGGCGTCAGAGCTGGGGCCAACGTCCTGACTTTC
CDR3aa: CASSLGVRAGANVLTF

abundance: .
j_gene: TRBJ1-2
d_gene: .
v_gene: TRBV21-1
CDR3nt: TGTGCCAGCAGCAAAAAAGGTTTGAGGTTTTGGGAGGGCTACACCTTC
CDR3aa: CASSKKGLRFWEGYTF

abundance: few
j_gene: TRBJ1-4
d_gene: TRBD1
v_gene: TRBV4-1
CDR3nt: TGCGCCAGCAGCCACCCGGGACAGGGGGAATTCAGGCCTGAAAAACTGTTTTTT
CDR3aa: CASSHPGQGEFRPEKLFF

abundance: .
j_gene: TRBJ2-5
d_gene: .
v_gene: TRBV15
CDR3nt: TGTGCCACCAGCAGAGATCAAGGGGAGGAGACCCAGTACTTC
CDR3aa: CATSRDQGEETQYF

abundance: .
j_gene: TRBJ2-7
d_gene: .
v_gene: TRBV5-4
CDR3nt: TGTGCCAGCAGCCGTAGCGGCAACGAGCAGTACTTC
CDR3aa: CASSRSGNEQYF

abundance: .
j_gene: TRBJ2-7
d_gene: .
v_gene: TRBV11-2
CDR3nt: TGTGCCAGCAGCTTCAACAGAGCCTACGAGCAGTACTTC
CDR3aa: CASSFNRAYEQYF

abundance: .
j_gene: TRBJ2-1
d_gene: .
v_gene: TRBV5-1
CDR3nt: TGCGCCAGCAGCTTGGCAGGTCACAATGAGCAGTTCTTC
CDR3aa: CASSLAGHNEQFF

abundance: .
j_gene: TRBJ1-4
d_gene: .
v_gene: TRBV5-6
CDR3nt: TGTGCCAGCAGCTTGGGGGCAACTAATGAAAAACTGTTTTTT
CDR3aa: CASSLGATNEKLFF

abundance: .
j_gene: TRBJ1-1
d_gene: .
v_gene: TRBV19
CDR3nt: TGTGCCAGTAGTATAGGCGGGGACGGCACTGAAGCTTTCTTT
CDR3aa: CASSIGGDGTEAFF

abundance: .
j_gene: TRBJ2-2
d_gene: .
v_gene: TRBV5-1
CDR3nt: TGCGCCAGCAGCTTGGCCGGGGAGCTGTTTTTT
CDR3aa: CASSLAGELFF

abundance: .
j_gene: TRBJ1-1
d_gene: .
v_gene: TRBV19
CDR3nt: TGTGCCAGTAGTTCACCCGGGACAAAGAACACTGAAGCTTTCTTT
CDR3aa: CASSSPGTKNTEAFF

abundance: .
j_gene: TRBJ2-4
d_gene: .
v_gene: TRBV30
CDR3nt: TGTGCCTGGAGTGTACCGTGGAAGGGAGCCAAAAACATTCAGTACTTC
CDR3aa: CAWSVPWKGAKNIQYF

abundance: once
j_gene: TRBJ1-1
d_gene: .
v_gene: TRBV29-1
CDR3nt: TGCAGCGTCCAAACAATGAACACTGAAGCTTTCTTT
CDR3aa: CSVQTMNTEAFF

abundance: .
j_gene: TRBJ1-2
d_gene: TRBD1
v_gene: TRBV10-3
CDR3nt: TGTGCCATCAGTAATAGCGGACAGGGAGGAAGCGGCTACACCTTC
CDR3aa: CAISNSGQGGSGYTF

abundance: .
j_gene: TRBJ1-2
d_gene: TRBD1
v_gene: TRBV10-3
CDR3nt: TGTGCCATCAGTGATGGGCAGGGGGCTAGCTACACCTTC
CDR3aa: CAISDGQGASYTF

abundance: .
j_gene: TRBJ1-1
d_gene: .
v_gene: TRBV7-3
CDR3nt: TGTGCCAGCAGCTTAGGAACAGGGAACACTGAAGCTTTCTTT
CDR3aa: CASSLGTGNTEAFF

abundance: .
j_gene: TRBJ1-5
d_gene: .
v_gene: TRBV5-1
CDR3nt: TGCGCCAGCAGCTTGGGGGGGTCGAGCAATCAGCCCCAGCATTTT
CDR3aa: CASSLGGSSNQPQHF

abundance: .
j_gene: TRBJ2-7
d_gene: .
v_gene: TRBV12-3/TRBV12-4
CDR3nt: TGTGCCAGCAGTTTAAGCAGATACTACGAGCAGTACTTC
CDR3aa: CASSLSRYYEQYF

abundance: .
j_gene: TRBJ1-6
d_gene: .
v_gene: TRBV30
CDR3nt: TGTGCCTGGAGTGTAGCACAGTACTATAATTCACCCCTCCACTTT
CDR3aa: CAWSVAQYYNSPLHF

abundance: .
j_gene: TRBJ2-3
d_gene: .
v_gene: TRBV25-1
CDR3nt: TGTGCCAGCAGTGAACCTGCTAGCACAGATACGCAGTATTTT
CDR3aa: CASSEPASTDTQYF

abundance: .
j_gene: TRBJ1-6
d_gene: .
v_gene: TRBV14
CDR3nt: TGTGCCAGCAGCCAAGGACGGTATAATTCACCCCTCCACTTT
CDR3aa: CASSQGRYNSPLHF

abundance: .
j_gene: TRBJ1-6
d_gene: .
v_gene: TRBV5-1
CDR3nt: TGCGCCAGCAGCTTTACAGGGAATTCACCCCTCCACTTT
CDR3aa: CASSFTGNSPLHF

abundance: .
j_gene: TRBJ1-1
d_gene: TRBD1
v_gene: TRBV6-4
CDR3nt: TGTGCCAGCAGTGCCCAGGGGGAGGCTGAAGCTTTCTTT
CDR3aa: CASSAQGEAEAFF

abundance: .
j_gene: TRBJ2-3
d_gene: .
v_gene: TRBV18
CDR3nt: TGTGCCAGCTCACCGACCCCAGATACGCAGTATTTT
CDR3aa: CASSPTPDTQYF

abundance: .
j_gene: TRBJ1-4
d_gene: TRBD1
v_gene: TRBV10-2
CDR3nt: TGCGCCAGCAGTGAACGAGACAGGGTTGGGACTAATGAAAAACTGTTTTTT
CDR3aa: CASSERDRVGTNEKLFF

abundance: .
j_gene: TRBJ2-7
d_gene: .
v_gene: TRBV18
CDR3nt: TGTGCCAGCTCACCCGGGGACCTTCTCTACGAGCAGTACTTC
CDR3aa: CASSPGDLLYEQYF

abundance: .
j_gene: TRBJ2-3
d_gene: TRBD2
v_gene: TRBV9
CDR3nt: TGTGCCAGCAGCGTGGATCTAGCGGGATACACAGATACGCAGTATTTT
CDR3aa: CASSVDLAGYTDTQYF

abundance: .
j_gene: TRBJ1-2
d_gene: .
v_gene: TRBV10-3
CDR3nt: TGTGCCATCAGCCACGGGCCCCCTAACTATGGCTACACCTTC
CDR3aa: CAISHGPPNYGYTF

abundance: .
j_gene: TRBJ2-2
d_gene: .
v_gene: TRBV5-6
CDR3nt: TGTGCCAGCAGCGCCCCAAGCACCGGGGAGCTGTTTTTT
CDR3aa: CASSAPSTGELFF

abundance: .
j_gene: TRBJ2-1
d_gene: .
v_gene: TRBV7-7
CDR3nt: TGTGCCAGCAGCGCAGGGGCCCCCAGGCCGGGCGATGAGCAGTTCTTC
CDR3aa: CASSAGAPRPGDEQFF

abundance: .
j_gene: TRBJ2-5
d_gene: TRBD2
v_gene: TRBV5-1
CDR3nt: TGCGCCAGCAGCCCGGGACTAGCGGGGCCCCAAGAGACCCAGTACTTC
CDR3aa: CASSPGLAGPQETQYF

abundance: .
j_gene: TRBJ1-1
d_gene: .
v_gene: TRBV12-3/TRBV12-4
CDR3nt: TGTGCCAGCAGTTTAAGGAGGAACACTGAAGCTTTCTTT
CDR3aa: CASSLRRNTEAFF

abundance: .
j_gene: TRBJ1-2
d_gene: .
v_gene: TRBV3-1/TRBV3-2
CDR3nt: TGTGCCAGCAGCCAACGACAGTCCTATGGCTACACCTTC
CDR3aa: CASSQRQSYGYTF

abundance: .
j_gene: TRBJ1-1
d_gene: .
v_gene: TRBV19
CDR3nt: TGTGCCAGTAGTATAGGAGGGGGGTCCACTGAAGCTTTCTTT
CDR3aa: CASSIGGGSTEAFF

abundance: .
j_gene: TRBJ2-7
d_gene: .
v_gene: TRBV3-1/TRBV3-2
CDR3nt: TGTGCCAGCAGCCAGGCGGCGGGTACCTACGAGCAGTACTTC
CDR3aa: CASSQAAGTYEQYF

abundance: .
j_gene: TRBJ2-1
d_gene: TRBD2
v_gene: TRBV29-1
CDR3nt: TGCAGCGTTGAAATCGGGGAGGGGCACTCCTACAATGAGCAGTTCTTC
CDR3aa: CSVEIGEGHSYNEQFF

abundance: .
j_gene: TRBJ1-6
d_gene: .
v_gene: TRBV12-3/TRBV12-4
CDR3nt: TGTGCCAGCAGTTTCGGATCACCCCTCCACTTT
CDR3aa: CASSFGSPLHF

abundance: .
j_gene: TRBJ2-2
d_gene: .
v_gene: TRBV23-1
CDR3nt: TGCGCCAGCAGTCAGGAAACCCCCCCTAGACAGTTCTGGGACGGGGAGCTGTTTTTT
CDR3aa: CASSQETPPRQFWDGELFF

abundance: .
j_gene: TRBJ1-5
d_gene: TRBD1
v_gene: TRBV3-1/TRBV3-2
CDR3nt: TGTGCCAGCAGCCAATCAGACAGGGGGAATCAGCCCCAGCATTTT
CDR3aa: CASSQSDRGNQPQHF